This TCR beta chain was recovered during a study of T cells in Graves' hyperthyroidism and ophthalmopathy (dated by TCRdb to the late 2010s). Describing the broader study: TCR V-J signatures able to tell the groups apart were searched for in a discovery cohort of 100 patients, of whom 43 had Graves' ophthalmopathy and under 65 had stable Graves' hyperthyroidism. Once sampling was done, hyperthyroidism patients were given methimazole at a starting dose of 30 mg daily, whereas ophthalmopathy patients were given high-dose intravenous methylprednisolone. According to the paper, TCR Vbeta CDR3 sequencing was carried out on over 130 peripheral blood samples, which came from some 41 ophthalmopathy, fewer than 80 hyperthyroidism and approximately 17 progressor patients. Whether ophthalmopathy could be predicted prospectively was tested in an independent validation cohort made up of approximately 19 hyperthyroidism patients plus 17 patients who later progressed to ophthalmopathy. For training and testing, the 100 or so patients in the discovery cohort were randomly divided in a 7:3 ratio. The study also compared thyroid tissue and blood T-cell repertoires from more than five Graves' hyperthyroidism patients. Study-wide conclusions, independent of this receptor: Most expanded thyroid clonotypes (frequency above 0.001) were also detected in blood, suggesting blood repertoires may reflect thyroid immune responses. In validation, progression to ophthalmopathy was predicted by the model with around 70% sensitivity and roughly 76% specificity, a median of roughly 6 months before onset. Sample size was not statistically predetermined, and investigators were not blinded to group allocation. Ophthalmopathy was separated from stable hyperthyroidism by a 13 V-J signature model, with approximately 86% sensitivity and just over 81% specificity obtained in cross-validation and 80%/75% obtained in testing.

There are 17 amino acids in the CDR3, from cysteine to phenylalanine inclusive. Kept here is only the CDR3 DNA, which spans 51 bases and is read in frame from base 1. At the junction V is shortened by 1 base and J by 4 bases; bases outside the gene matches: 6. The CDR1 and CDR2 encoded by the germline V gene are LGHNA and YSLEER. This clonotype was counted ten times or more. Its specific antigen is unknown. There are no base qualities to consult, and no much larger clone falls within one base. The TCR beta CDR3 regions were amplified from the RNA transcripts. A first-round RT-PCR of the TCR CDR3 used the HTBI primer set with the Qiagen OneStep RT-PCR kit. Libraries were constructed in a second round of multiplex PCR, after which size selection and purification were performed. The libraries were sequenced on an Illumina HiSeq2000 using paired-end 100 bp reads. The authors' pipeline ran thus. Raw data were processed with SOAPnuke, discarding reads with adapters, uncalled bases, mean Phred below 15, or no exact constant-primer or identifier match. High-quality paired reads were merged using COPE v1.2.5, and each unique nucleotide sequence was defined as a clonotype. MiTCR v1.1 was used to align clonotypes to the IMGT TRBV, TRBD and TRBJ reference segments. The analysis was restricted to V-J combinations with a frequency above 0.0001, which together covered just over 99% of the repertoires. The TCS score was defined as the ratio of F50 (clonal expansion) to E x V (chaos), calculated using BLOSUM62-based TCRdist between CDR3 peptides within each V-J. Welch's t-statistics and random forest reduced roughly 530 V-J features to 13, which were used in a naive Bayes classifier (R e1071). The similarity between thyroid and blood repertoires was quantified using the Morisita-Horn index. TCRdb reran the public reads through fastp at Q25 and MiXCR, keeping productive beta chains. Merged by CDR3 protein, the rows form single entries marked with the most common genes and DNA. These V and J calls originate from TCRdb's pipeline instead of the authors' own analysis. The sample contains a few hundred thousand distinct CDR3 sequences, just over 45% of them found a single time. The ten top clones hold about 8% of the sample.

Graves' hyperthyroidism was defined as stable when no progression to ophthalmopathy occurred over 18 months of follow-up. Hyperthyroidism patients were newly diagnosed, with disease duration under 2 months, and aged 18 to 65 years. The study excluded patients with uncontrolled infections, other autoimmune diseases, pregnancy or lactation. Diagnoses were established on the basis of clinical symptoms, serum thyroxine and TRAb, thyroid ultrasound, and orbital computed tomography. Total RNA was extracted using Trizol reagent, and RNA quality was assessed on an Agilent 2100 Bioanalyzer. Sample: peripheral blood or thyroid tissue (not recorded which). The sequence derives from a woman younger than 35 with Graves' hyperthyroidism. The chain couples TRBV4-3 to TRBJ2-7, and TRBD2 aligns with 14 junction nucleotides. The bases are TGCGCCAGCAGCCAAGTGGCGACTAGCGGGAGGGTGTACGAGCAGTACTTC. Its translation reads: CASSQVATSGRVYEQYF.